This TCR beta chain stems from a study of CD8 T cells in Susac syndrome. Reverse transcription of about 0.45 to 1 ug RNA was carried out with random hexamers. TCRdb re-analysed the immunoSEQ multiplex PCR reads in MiXCR, keeping a single row per CDR3 protein. Seen here are about 140,000 distinct CDR3 sequences, 85% to 95% observed once, and the top ten hold approximately 0.13%. Trimming at V came to 5 bases and at J to 4 bases, leaving 8 bases not matched to a gene. CDR3 length equals 16 residues. CDR1 and CDR2 (germline): SGHTA, FQGTGA. J is TRBJ2-2 and V is TRBV7-3; 9 bases agree with TRBD1. Sequenced sample: CD4+ T cells from PBMCs. This sequence originates from a human donor with Susac syndrome. The CDR3 coding sequence is TGTGCCAGCAGCCCCGGTTGGACAGGGGTCACCGGGGAGCTGTTTTTT. This gives the protein CASSPGWTGVTGELFF.